One and the same sample provided the 22 T cell receptor beta chains below, sequenced in a study of blood T cell repertoires in COVID-19 (dated by TCRdb to between 2020 and 2021). Library construction relied on the immunoSEQ multiplex PCR assay. TCRdb re-hosts the immuneACCESS table, in-frame sequences only. Its copies lack some clones; in the studies checked, an unresolved V gene accounts for under half of them, and the cause for the rest is not known. This sample comprises 200,000 to 250,000 clones, about 83% of them detected only once. Less than 8% of the sample rests with the top ten. Sequenced sample: peripheral blood. The receptors were gathered from a woman between 50 and 59 years old with acute or convalescent COVID-19.

This clone occurred once. V and J are TRBV29-1 and TRBJ1-2; the D gene is possibly TRBD1 (5 bases). Deletions cut 5 bases from V and 8 bases from J, with 9 bases between. Looked up from germline, CDR1 is SQVTM and CDR2 is ANQGSEA. The CDR3 runs to 10 residues. The CDR3 DNA reads TGCAGCGTTACAGGCGACGGCTACACCTTC. It translates to CSVTGDGYTF.

This clone was seen only a few times. The chain is built from TRBV6-2 or TRBV6-3 and TRBJ1-2, with 9 bases identical to TRBD1. The CDR3 is 14 residues long. The J segment lost 5 bases and the V segment lost 5 bases, leaving 6 bases of the junction unmatched. CDR1 is MNHEY, CDR2 SVGEGT, per germline. Here the CDR3 reads CASSHPTGGYGYTF. CDR3 nucleotides: TGTGCCAGCAGTCACCCGACAGGGGGATATGGCTACACCTTC.

J is TRBJ1-3 and V is TRBV7-2; perhaps TRBD1 as D (5 bases). Germline CDR1 and CDR2: SGHTA and FQGNSA. This CDR3 has 15 residues. V was trimmed by 1 base and J by 5 bases, leaving 12 bases between them. The DNA of the CDR3 is TGTGCCAGCAGCTTAGATGCGCAGGGCAGAAACACCATATATTTT. The encoded protein is CASSLDAQGRNTIYF.

This chain uses TRBV20-1 with TRBJ1-1, with TRBD1 as a possible D gene (6 bases). Trimming left V 3 bases short and J 3 bases short, with 11 bases between. The CDR3 covers 13 residues. Germline V lookup: CDR1 DFQATT, CDR2 SNEGSKA (reference sequence). The CDR3: CSASTGWDTEAFF. The CDR3, as DNA: TGCAGTGCTAGTACAGGGTGGGACACTGAAGCTTTCTTT.

This chain links TRBV2 with TRBJ1-5, with TRBD1 matching 9 bases. This CDR3 comprises 15 residues. Germline V CDR1 and CDR2: SNHLY, FYNNEI. V lost 3 bases and J lost 3; bases outside the gene matches: 3. The CDR3 nucleotides read TGTGCCAGCAGTGACTGGACAGGGGTCAATCAGCCCCAGCATTTT. Its protein product is CASSDWTGVNQPQHF.

The genes are TRBV2 and TRBJ1-6, with D possibly being TRBD1 (6 bases). The CDR3 extends over 14 amino acids. The germline V gene encodes CDR1 SNHLY and CDR2 FYNNEI. V lost 6 bases and J 10 bases, leaving 16 bases between the germline ends. The CDR3 DNA is TGTGCCAGCAGCGAAACAGGGTTCCAGTCACCCCTCCACTTT. This codes for CASSETGFQSPLHF.

This chain connects TRBV28 to TRBJ1-5, with D tentatively TRBD1 (6 bases). Germline-derived CDR1 and CDR2 are MDHEN and SYDVKM. V gave up 7 bases and J gave up 1 base, with 17 bases separating them. This CDR3 has 16 residues. The CDR3 DNA is TGTGCCAGCAATCAGCGGACAGTTCTAAGCAATCAGCCCCAGCATTTT. This codes for CASNQRTVLSNQPQHF.

V gene TRBV28 combines with J gene TRBJ2-7, with a tentative D call TRBD2 (5 bases). CDR3 length: 13 residues. V lost 8 bases, J lost 5 bases, and 16 bases lay in between. From germline, CDR1 is MDHEN and CDR2 SYDVKM. CDR3 in DNA: TGTGCCAGCTTCTCAGCTAGCTGGAACGAGCAGTACTTC. It is translated as CASFSASWNEQYF.

A few counts support this clone. This sequence joins TRBV7-2 and TRBJ1-1; D might be TRBD1 (6 bases). The V gene lost 5 bases and the J gene lost 4 bases, with 14 bases spanning the gap. This CDR3 has 14 residues. CDR1 is SGHTA and CDR2 is FQGNSA in the germline V gene. The CDR3 sequence: CASSLQGFVTEAFF. The CDR3 DNA follows: TGTGCCAGCAGCCTCCAGGGGTTCGTCACTGAAGCTTTCTTT.

This clone has only one observation. V gene TRBV10-3 combines with J gene TRBJ2-1, with 8 bases fitting TRBD2. Germline loops: CDR1 ENHRY, CDR2 SYGVKD. The CDR3 consists of 14 residues. Losses at the gene ends were 6 bases for V and 8 bases for J; bases not matched to a gene: 9. Here the CDR3 DNA reads TGTGCCATCAGGTCCGGGGGGGCCGGCGATGAGCAGTTCTTC. Translated: CAIRSGGAGDEQFF.

This clone was detected a few times. The chain joins TRBV5-1 to TRBJ1-5; D unresolved. V dropped 4 bases and J dropped 0 bases, with 8 bases sitting between them. The germline V gene has CDR1 SGHRS and CDR2 YFSETQ. CDR3 size: 14 residues. The CDR3 DNA reads as TGCGCCAGCAGCCCCGGGGATAGCAATCAGCCCCAGCATTTT. Translation: CASSPGDSNQPQHF.

In the case of this clone: This may arise from a read error, as a much more abundant clone is one base away. The same CDR3 is also encoded by other DNA sequences in this sample. The V call is TRBV7-3, the J call TRBJ2-3; TRBD1 agrees at 9 bases. CDR1 is SGHTA and CDR2 is FQGTGA in the germline V gene. The CDR3 contains 15 residues. With 4 bases clipped from V and 4 bases from J, the junction kept 6 bases outside the gene matches. CDR3 nucleotide sequence: TGTGCCAGCAGCTGGGGACAGGGAGAGGCAGATACGCAGTATTTT. As protein: CASSWGQGEADTQYF.

The chain links TRBV7-9 to TRBJ2-5; D might be TRBD1 (6 bases). The germline CDR1 and CDR2 sequences are SEHNR and FQNEAQ (reference sequence). Deletions cut 6 bases from V and 12 bases from J, with 17 bases between. The CDR3 loop spans 12 amino acids. The CDR3 coding sequence is TGTGCCAGCAGGAGAAATCCGGGACAAAAGTACTTC. Amino acids: CASRRNPGQKYF.

This sequence joins TRBV28 and TRBJ1-4, with 8 bases aligning to TRBD1. Germline V CDR1 and CDR2: MDHEN, SYDVKM. CDR3 size: 16 residues. J lost 10 bases, V lost 8 bases, and 18 bases had no gene match. CDR3 DNA sequence: TGTGCCAGCTTCCGACGGGAGACAGGGGAGGGGGGAAAACTGTTTTTT. Translating it yields CASFRRETGEGGKLFF. Looking up the rest from reference TRBV28 and TRBJ1-4 gives the full variable domain: DVKVTQSSRYLVKRTGEKVFLECVQDMDHENMFWYRQDPGLGLRLIYFSYDVKMKEKGDIPEGYSVSREKKERFSLILESASTNQTSMYLCASFRRETGEGGKLFFGSGTQLSVL.

The J gene is TRBJ1-3, the V gene TRBV29-1; D is uncertain. Trimming removed 5 bases from V and 0 bases from J, with 8 bases in between. CDR1 SQVTM and CDR2 ANQGSEA come from the germline V gene. The CDR3 spans 13 residues. The CDR3 nucleotides are TGCAGCGTTCTTGTCAGCTCTGGAAACACCATATATTTT. It specifies CSVLVSSGNTIYF.

DNA for the CDR3: TGTGCCACCAGTGATGACTACCGGGACAATCGGGAGACCCAGTACTTC. It encodes CATSDDYRDNRETQYF. The gene calls are TRBV24-1 and TRBJ2-5; weak D call: TRBD1 (6 bases). Germline V lookup: CDR1 KGHDR, CDR2 SFDVKD. The CDR3 has 16 residues. Trimming pared 3 bases from V and 5 bases from J, leaving 18 bases between.

The J gene is TRBJ1-1, the V gene TRBV6-5, with TRBD1 matching over 7 bases. Trimming removed 6 bases from V and 0 bases from J; junction bases left unmatched: 7. CDR1 MNHEY and CDR2 SVGAGI come from the germline V gene. This CDR3 comprises 15 residues. CDR3 region: CASRPRQGLNTEAFF. The CDR3 bases are TGTGCCAGCAGGCCTAGACAGGGTTTGAACACTGAAGCTTTCTTT.

Regarding this clone: The junction does not match germline at one end; this may be a read error. The gene calls are TRBV5-6 and TRBJ1-1, with 7 bases identical to TRBD1. Looked up from germline, CDR1 is SGHDT and CDR2 is YYEEEE. The CDR3 length is 14 residues. The CDR3 bases are TGTGCCAGCACTGAGACAGGGTCGCTGACTGAAACTTTCTTT. It yields the protein CASTETGSLTETFF.

This chain uses TRBV29-1 with TRBJ2-1, with 8 positions matching TRBD2. This CDR3 comprises 16 residues. Germline CDR1 reads SQVTM; CDR2 reads ANQGSEA. The ends lost 8 bases at V and 4 bases at J; junction bases unmatched: 16. CDR3 loop: CSYVDEAGGYYNEQFF. DNA for the CDR3: TGCAGCTACGTTGACGAGGCGGGGGGTTATTACAATGAGCAGTTCTTC.

The V call is TRBV30, the J call TRBJ1-1, with a tentative D call TRBD1 (6 bases). CDR3 length equals 13 residues. The V and J ends lost 2 bases and 1 base respectively, with 8 bases between them. Per the germline V gene, CDR1 is GTSNPN and CDR2 is SVGIG (reference sequence). CDR3 residues: CAWSMTGNTEAFF. CDR3 DNA: TGTGCCTGGAGTATGACAGGGAACACTGAAGCTTTCTTT.

The V gene is TRBV3-1 (or the pseudogene TRBV3-2), the J gene TRBJ1-1; the match to TRBD1 covers 10 bases. V lost 7 bases, J lost 1 base, and 3 bases stayed unmatched. Germline V gene sequence: CDR1 LGHDT, CDR2 YNNKEL (reference sequence). The CDR3 runs 14 residues. The CDR3: CASTTGGKNTEAFF. The DNA for the CDR3 is TGTGCCAGCACGACAGGGGGCAAGAACACTGAAGCTTTCTTT.

The CDR3 is CASSRGLAGETQYF. The CDR3 nucleotides read TGCGCCAGCAGCCGGGGACTAGCGGGCGAGACCCAGTACTTC. V usage is TRBV5-1 and J usage is TRBJ2-5, with 12 nucleotides matching TRBD2. Germline values: CDR1 SGHRS, CDR2 YFSETQ. Unmatched junction bases numbered 3, after V lost 4 bases and J lost 5 bases. The CDR3 totals 14 residues.